This record looks at one T cell receptor beta chain sequence and its context. The data derive from a study of T cell changes during pregnancy in multiple sclerosis. Assay used: immunoSEQ multiplex PCR; TCRdb lists only in-frame clones, some missing. The data contain about 57,000 clones, about 89% of them singletons. V lost 4 bases and J 4 bases, leaving 14 bases between the germline ends. This CDR3 contains 16 residues. CDR1 is MNHNS, CDR2 SASEGT, per germline. The starting material was peripheral blood, obtained after pregnancy. This TCR derives from a female donor with multiple sclerosis, enrolled in a pregnancy study. The V call is TRBV6-1, the J call TRBJ2-6; a possible D gene is TRBD1 (6 bases). This CDR3 reads CASSASRGTGANVLTF. The CDR3 nucleotides read TGTGCCAGCAGTGCTTCGAGGGGGACCGGGGCCAACGTCCTGACTTTC.